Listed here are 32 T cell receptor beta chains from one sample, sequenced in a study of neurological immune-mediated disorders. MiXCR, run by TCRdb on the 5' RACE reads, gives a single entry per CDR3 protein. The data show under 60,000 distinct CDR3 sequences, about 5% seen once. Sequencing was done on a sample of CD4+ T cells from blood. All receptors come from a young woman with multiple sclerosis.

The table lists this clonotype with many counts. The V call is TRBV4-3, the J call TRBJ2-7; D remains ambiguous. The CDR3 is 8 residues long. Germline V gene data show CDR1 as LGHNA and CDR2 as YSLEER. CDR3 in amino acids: CASSQDKV. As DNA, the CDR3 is TGCGCCAGCAGCCAAGATAAGGTC.

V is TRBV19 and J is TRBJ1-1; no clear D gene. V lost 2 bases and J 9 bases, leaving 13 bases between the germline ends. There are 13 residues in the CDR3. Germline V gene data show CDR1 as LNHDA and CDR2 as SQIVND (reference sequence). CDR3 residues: CASSISEELKAFF. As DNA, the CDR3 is TGTGCCAGTAGTATATCGGAGGAGCTGAAAGCTTTCTTT.

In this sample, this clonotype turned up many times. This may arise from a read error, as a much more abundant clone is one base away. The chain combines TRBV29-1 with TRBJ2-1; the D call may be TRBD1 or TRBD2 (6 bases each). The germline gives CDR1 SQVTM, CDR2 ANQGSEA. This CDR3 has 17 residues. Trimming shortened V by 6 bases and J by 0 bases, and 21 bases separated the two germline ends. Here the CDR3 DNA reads TGCAGCGTCGAAAAGCAAGTGGGGGGCGTCTCCTACAATGAGCAGTTCTTC. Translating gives CSVEKQVGGVSYNEQFF.

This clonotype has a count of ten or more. The CDR3, as DNA: TGCGCCAGCAGCACCGGGACAGTCTACAATGAGCAGTTCTTC. Translation: CASSTGTVYNEQFF. This sequence joins TRBV5-1 and TRBJ2-1; TRBD1 aligns across 7 bases. The CDR3 consists of 14 residues. With V trimmed by 4 bases and J by 3 bases, 4 bases remained unmatched. Germline CDR1 and CDR2: SGHRS and YFSETQ. The complete variable domain, with remaining parts taken from reference TRBV5-1 and TRBJ2-1, reads KAGVTQTPRYLIKTRGQQVTLSCSPISGHRSVSWYQQTPGQGLQFLFEYFSETQRNKGNFPGRFSGRQFSNSRSEMNVSTLELGDSALYLCASSTGTVYNEQFFGPGTRLTVL.

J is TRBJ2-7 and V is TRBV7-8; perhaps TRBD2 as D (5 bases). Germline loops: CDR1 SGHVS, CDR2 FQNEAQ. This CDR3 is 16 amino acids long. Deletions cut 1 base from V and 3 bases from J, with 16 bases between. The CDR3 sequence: CASSLVAGMGNYEQYF. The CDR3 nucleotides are TGTGCCAGCAGCTTAGTTGCCGGGATGGGTAACTACGAGCAGTACTTC.

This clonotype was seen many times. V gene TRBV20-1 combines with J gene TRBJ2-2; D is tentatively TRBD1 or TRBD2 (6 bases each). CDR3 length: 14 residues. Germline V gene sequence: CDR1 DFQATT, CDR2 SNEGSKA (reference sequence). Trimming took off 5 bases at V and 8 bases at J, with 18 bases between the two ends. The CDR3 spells CSARRDTQTGELFF. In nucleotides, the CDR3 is TGCAGTGCTCGGCGGGACACTCAAACAGGGGAGCTGTTTTTT.

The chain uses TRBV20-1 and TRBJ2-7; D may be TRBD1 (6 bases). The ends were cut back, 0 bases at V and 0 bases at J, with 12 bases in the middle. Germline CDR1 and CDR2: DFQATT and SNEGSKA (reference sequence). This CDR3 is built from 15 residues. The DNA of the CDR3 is TGCAGTGCTAGAGACAGGTTGGGGGCCTCCTACGAGCAGTACTTC. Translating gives CSARDRLGASYEQYF.

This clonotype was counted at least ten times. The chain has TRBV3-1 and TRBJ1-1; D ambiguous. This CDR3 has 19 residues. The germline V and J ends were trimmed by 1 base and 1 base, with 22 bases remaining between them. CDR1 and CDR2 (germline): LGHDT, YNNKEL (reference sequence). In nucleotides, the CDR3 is TGTGCCAGCAGCCAAGTATACCTCCGAGAGTCGACTGAGAACACTGAAGCTTTCTTT. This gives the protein CASSQVYLRESTENTEAFF. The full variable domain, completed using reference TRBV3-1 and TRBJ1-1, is DTAVSQTPKYLVTQMGNDKSIKCEQNLGHDTMYWYKQDSKKFLKIMFSYNNKELIINETVPNRFSPKSPDKAHLNLHINSLELGDSAVYFCASSQVYLRESTENTEAFFGQGTRLTVV.

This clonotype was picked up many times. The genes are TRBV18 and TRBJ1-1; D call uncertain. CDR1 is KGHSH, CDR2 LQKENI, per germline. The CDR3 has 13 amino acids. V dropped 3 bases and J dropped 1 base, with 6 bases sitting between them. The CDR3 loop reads CASSPNRNTEAFF. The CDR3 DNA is TGTGCCAGCTCACCGAACCGGAACACTGAAGCTTTCTTT.

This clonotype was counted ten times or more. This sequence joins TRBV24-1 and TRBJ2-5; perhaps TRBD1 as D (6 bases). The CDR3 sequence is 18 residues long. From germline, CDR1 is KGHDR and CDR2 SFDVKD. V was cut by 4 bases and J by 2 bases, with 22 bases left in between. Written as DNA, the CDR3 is TGTGCCACCAGTGACCCGGTAGCAGGGGCCTGGAGTCAAGAGACCCAGTACTTC. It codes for CATSDPVAGAWSQETQYF.

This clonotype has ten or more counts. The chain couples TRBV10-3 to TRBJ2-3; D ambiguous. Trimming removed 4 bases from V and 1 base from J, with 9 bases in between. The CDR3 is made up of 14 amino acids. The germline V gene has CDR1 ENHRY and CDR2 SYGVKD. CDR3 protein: CAISAASGTDTQYF. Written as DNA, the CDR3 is TGTGCCATCAGTGCCGCGAGTGGCACAGATACGCAGTATTTT.

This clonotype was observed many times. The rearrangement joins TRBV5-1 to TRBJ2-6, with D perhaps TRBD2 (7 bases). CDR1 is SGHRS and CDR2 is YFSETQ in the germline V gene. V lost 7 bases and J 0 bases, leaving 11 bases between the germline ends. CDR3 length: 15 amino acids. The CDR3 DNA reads TGCGCCAGCGGGGGGGGCTACTCTGGGGCCAACGTCCTGACTTTC. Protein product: CASGGGYSGANVLTF.

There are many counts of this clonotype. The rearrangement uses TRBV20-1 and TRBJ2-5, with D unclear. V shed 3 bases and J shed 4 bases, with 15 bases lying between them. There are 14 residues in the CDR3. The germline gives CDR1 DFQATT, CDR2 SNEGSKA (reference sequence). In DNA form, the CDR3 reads TGCAGTGCTAGTGATGACGGATACTTAGAGACCCAGTACTTC. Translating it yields CSASDDGYLETQYF.

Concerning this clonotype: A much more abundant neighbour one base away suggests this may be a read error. The CDR3 region is CASSEGFGGHTF. CDR3 nucleotide sequence: TGTGCCAGCAGTGAGGGGTTCGGTGGCCACACCTTC. The V and J genes are TRBV25-1 and TRBJ1-2; D call uncertain. From germline, CDR1 is MGHDK and CDR2 SYGVNS. CDR3 size: 12 residues.

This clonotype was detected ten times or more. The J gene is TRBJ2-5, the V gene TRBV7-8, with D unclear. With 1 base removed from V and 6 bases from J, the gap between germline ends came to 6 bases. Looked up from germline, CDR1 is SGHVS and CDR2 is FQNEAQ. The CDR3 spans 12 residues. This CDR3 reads CASSLVVQTQYF. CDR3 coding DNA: TGTGCCAGCAGCTTAGTTGTACAGACCCAGTACTTC. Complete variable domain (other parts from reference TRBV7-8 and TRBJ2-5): GAGVSQSPRYKVAKRGQDVALRCDPISGHVSLFWYQQALGQGPEFLTYFQNEAQLDKSGLPSDRFFAERPEGSVSTLKIQRTQQEDSAVYLCASSLVVQTQYFGPGTRLLVL.

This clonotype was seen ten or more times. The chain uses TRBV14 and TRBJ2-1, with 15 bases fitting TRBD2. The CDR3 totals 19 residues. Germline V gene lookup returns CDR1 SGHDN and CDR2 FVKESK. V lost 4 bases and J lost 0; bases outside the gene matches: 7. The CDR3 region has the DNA TGTGCCAGCAGCCCGATTTCGGGACTAGCGGGAGGCTCCTACAATGAGCAGTTCTTC. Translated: CASSPISGLAGGSYNEQFF.

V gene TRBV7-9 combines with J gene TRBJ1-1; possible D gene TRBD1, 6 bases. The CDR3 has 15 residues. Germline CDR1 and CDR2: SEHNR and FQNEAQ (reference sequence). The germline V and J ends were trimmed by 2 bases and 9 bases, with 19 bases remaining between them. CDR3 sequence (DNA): TGTGCCAGCAGCTTAAGTTCAAAGCGGGGGGGCAAAGCTTTCTTT. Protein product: CASSLSSKRGGKAFF. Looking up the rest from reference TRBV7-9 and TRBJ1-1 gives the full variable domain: DTGVSQNPRHKITKRGQNVTFRCDPISEHNRLYWYRQTLGQGPEFLTYFQNEAQLEKSRLLSDRFSAERPKGSFSTLEIQRTEQGDSAMYLCASSLSSKRGGKAFFGQGTRLTVV.

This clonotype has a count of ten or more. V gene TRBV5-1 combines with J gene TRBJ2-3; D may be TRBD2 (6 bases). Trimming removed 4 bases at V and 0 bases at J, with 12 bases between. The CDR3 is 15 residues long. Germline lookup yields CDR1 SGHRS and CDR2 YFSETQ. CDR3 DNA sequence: TGCGCCAGCAGCATGACTAGAAGGAGCACAGATACGCAGTATTTT. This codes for CASSMTRRSTDTQYF.

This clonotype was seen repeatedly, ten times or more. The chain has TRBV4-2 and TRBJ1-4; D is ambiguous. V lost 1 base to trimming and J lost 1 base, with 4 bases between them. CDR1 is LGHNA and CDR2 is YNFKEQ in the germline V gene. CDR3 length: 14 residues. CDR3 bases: TGTGCCAGCAGCCAAGTAGGAACTAATGAAAAACTGTTTTTT. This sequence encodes CASSQVGTNEKLFF.

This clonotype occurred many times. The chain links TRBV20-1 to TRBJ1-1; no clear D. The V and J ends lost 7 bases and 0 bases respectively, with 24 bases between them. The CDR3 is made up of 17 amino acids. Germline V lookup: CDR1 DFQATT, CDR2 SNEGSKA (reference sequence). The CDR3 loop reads CSVPIRSETQMNTEAFF. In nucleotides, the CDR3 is TGCAGTGTCCCTATCAGGTCCGAGACACAAATGAACACTGAAGCTTTCTTT.

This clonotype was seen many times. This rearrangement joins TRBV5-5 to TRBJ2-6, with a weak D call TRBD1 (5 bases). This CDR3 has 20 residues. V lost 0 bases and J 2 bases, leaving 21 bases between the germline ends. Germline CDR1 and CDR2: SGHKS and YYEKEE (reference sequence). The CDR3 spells CASSLATGHYLTPGANVLTF. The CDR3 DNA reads TGTGCCAGCAGCTTGGCCACCGGACACTACCTTACCCCTGGGGCCAACGTCCTGACTTTC.

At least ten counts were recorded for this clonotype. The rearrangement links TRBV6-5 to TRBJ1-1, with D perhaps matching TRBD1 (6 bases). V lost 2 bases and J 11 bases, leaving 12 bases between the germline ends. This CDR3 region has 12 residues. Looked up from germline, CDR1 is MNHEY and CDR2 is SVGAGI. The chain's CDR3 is CASSYGGETAFF. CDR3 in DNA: TGTGCCAGCAGTTACGGGGGCGAGACTGCTTTCTTT.

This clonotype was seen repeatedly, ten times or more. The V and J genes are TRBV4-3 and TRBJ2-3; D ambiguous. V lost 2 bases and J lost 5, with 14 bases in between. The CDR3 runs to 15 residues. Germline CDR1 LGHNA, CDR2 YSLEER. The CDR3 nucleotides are TGCGCCAGCAGCCAACTGGGCGTCGGGTTAGATACGCAGTATTTT. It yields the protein CASSQLGVGLDTQYF.

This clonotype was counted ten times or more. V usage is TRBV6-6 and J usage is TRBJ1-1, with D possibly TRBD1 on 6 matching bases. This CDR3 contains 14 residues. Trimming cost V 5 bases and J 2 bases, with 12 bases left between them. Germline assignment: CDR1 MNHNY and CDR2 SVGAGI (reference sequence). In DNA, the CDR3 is TGTGCCAGCAGTCGCGACAGGTTCAACACTGAAGCTTTCTTT. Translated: CASSRDRFNTEAFF.

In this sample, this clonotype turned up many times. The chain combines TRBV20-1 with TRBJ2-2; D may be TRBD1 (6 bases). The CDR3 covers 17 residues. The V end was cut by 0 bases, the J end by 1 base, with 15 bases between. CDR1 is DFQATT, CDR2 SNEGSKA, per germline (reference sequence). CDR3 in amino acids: CSARDLSGTLNTGELFF. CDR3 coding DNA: TGCAGTGCTAGAGATCTCTCTGGGACACTGAACACCGGGGAGCTGTTTTTT.

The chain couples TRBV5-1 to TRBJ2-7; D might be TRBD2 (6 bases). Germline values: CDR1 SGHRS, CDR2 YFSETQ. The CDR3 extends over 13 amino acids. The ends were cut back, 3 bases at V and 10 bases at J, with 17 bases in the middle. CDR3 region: CASSWTTSTKQYF. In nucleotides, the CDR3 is TGCGCCAGCAGCTGGACTACATCTACGAAACAGTACTTC.

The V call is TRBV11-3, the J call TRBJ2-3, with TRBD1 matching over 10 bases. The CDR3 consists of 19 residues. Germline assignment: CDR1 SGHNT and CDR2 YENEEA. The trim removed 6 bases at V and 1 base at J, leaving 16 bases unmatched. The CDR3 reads CASSYDRDRGPSGTDTQYF. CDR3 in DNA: TGTGCCAGCAGTTACGACCGGGACAGGGGACCGTCGGGCACAGATACGCAGTATTTT. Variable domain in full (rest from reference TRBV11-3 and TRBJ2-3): EAGVVQSPRYKIIEKKQPVAFWCNPISGHNTLYWYLQNLGQGPELLIRYENEEAVDDSQLPKDRFSAERLKGVDSTLKIQPAELGDSAVYLCASSYDRDRGPSGTDTQYFGPGTRLTVL.

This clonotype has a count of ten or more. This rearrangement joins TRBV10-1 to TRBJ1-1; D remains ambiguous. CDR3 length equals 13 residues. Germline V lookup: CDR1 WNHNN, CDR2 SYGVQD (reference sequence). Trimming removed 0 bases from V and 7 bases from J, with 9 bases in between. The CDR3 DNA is TGCGCCAGCAGTGAGTCGGCAGTAGGTGAAGCTTTCTTT. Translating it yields CASSESAVGEAFF.

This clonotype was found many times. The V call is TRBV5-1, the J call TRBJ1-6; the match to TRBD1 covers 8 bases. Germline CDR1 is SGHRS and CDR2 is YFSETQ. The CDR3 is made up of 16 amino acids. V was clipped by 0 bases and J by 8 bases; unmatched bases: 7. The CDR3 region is CASSLAGQGGDSPLHF. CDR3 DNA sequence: TGCGCCAGCAGCTTGGCCGGACAGGGCGGCGATTCACCCCTCCACTTT.

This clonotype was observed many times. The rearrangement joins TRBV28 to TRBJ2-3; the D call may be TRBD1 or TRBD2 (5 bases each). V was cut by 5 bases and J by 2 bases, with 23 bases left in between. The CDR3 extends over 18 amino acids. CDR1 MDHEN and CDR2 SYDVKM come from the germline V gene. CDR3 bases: TGTGCCAGCAGTGACTCCCACGCGTGGGGGAAGAACACAGATACGCAGTATTTT. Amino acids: CASSDSHAWGKNTDTQYF.

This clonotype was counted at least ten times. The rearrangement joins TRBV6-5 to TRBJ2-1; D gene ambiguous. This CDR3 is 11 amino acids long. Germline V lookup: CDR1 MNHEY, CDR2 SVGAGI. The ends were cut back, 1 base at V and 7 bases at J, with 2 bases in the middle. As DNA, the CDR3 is TGTGCCAGCAGTTACTTGAATGAGCAGTTCTTC. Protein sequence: CASSYLNEQFF.

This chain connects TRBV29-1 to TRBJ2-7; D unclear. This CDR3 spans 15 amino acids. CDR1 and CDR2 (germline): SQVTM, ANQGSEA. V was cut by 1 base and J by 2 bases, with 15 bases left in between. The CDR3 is CSVEGPPSRAYEQYF. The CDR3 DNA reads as TGCAGCGTTGAAGGGCCCCCTTCGCGAGCCTACGAGCAGTACTTC.